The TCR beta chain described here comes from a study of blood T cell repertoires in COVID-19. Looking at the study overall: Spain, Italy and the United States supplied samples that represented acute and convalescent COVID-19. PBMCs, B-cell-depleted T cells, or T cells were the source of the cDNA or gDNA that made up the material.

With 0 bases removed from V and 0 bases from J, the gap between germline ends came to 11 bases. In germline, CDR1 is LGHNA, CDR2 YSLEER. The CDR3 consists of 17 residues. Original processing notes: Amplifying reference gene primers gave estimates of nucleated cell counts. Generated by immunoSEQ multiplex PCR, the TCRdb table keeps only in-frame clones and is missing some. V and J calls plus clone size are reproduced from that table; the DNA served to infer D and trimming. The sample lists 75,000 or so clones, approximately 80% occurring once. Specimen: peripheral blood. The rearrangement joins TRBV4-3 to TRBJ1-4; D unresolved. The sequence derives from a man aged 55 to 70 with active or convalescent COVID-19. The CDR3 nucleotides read TGCGCCAGCAGCCAAGAAACGGGAACCGCAACTAATGAAAAACTGTTTTTT. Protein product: CASSQETGTATNEKLFF.